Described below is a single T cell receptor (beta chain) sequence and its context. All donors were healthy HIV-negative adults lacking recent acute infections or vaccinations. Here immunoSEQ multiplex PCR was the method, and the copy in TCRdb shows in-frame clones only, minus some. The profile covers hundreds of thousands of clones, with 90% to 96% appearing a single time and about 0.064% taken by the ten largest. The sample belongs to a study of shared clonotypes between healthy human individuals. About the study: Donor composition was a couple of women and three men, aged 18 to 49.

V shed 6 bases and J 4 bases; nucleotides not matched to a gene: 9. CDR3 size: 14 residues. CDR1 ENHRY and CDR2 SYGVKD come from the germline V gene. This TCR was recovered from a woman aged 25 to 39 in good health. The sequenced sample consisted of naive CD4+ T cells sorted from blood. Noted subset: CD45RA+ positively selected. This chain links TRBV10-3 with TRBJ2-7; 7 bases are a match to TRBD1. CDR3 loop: CAISPSGQPYEQYF. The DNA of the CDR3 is TGTGCCATCAGCCCCTCGGGACAGCCTTACGAGCAGTACTTC.